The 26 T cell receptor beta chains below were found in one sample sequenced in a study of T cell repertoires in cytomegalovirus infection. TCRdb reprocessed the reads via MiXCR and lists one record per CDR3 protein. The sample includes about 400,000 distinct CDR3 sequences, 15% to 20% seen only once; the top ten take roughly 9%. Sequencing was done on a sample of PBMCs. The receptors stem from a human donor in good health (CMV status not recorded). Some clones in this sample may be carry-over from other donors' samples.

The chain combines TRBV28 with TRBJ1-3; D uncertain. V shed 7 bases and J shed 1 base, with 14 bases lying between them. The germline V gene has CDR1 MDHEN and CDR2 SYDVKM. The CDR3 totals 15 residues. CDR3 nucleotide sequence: TGTGCCAGCATCTGGGGTTGGTCTTCTGGAAACACCATATATTTT. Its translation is CASIWGWSSGNTIYF.

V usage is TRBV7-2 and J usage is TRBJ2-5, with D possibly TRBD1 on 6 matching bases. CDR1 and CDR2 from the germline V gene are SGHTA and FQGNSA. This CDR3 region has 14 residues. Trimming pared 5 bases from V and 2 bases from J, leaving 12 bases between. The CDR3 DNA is TGTGCCAGCAGCGCAAGACAGGCGCAAGAGACCCAGTACTTC. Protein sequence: CASSARQAQETQYF.

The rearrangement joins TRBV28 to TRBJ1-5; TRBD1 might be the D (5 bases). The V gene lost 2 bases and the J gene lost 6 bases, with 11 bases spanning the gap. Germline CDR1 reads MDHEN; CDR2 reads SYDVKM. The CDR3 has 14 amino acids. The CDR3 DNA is TGTGCCAGCAGTTTAGGGGCAGGGACTCAGCCCCAGCATTTT. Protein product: CASSLGAGTQPQHF.

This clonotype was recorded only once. The CDR3: CASSRLAGLDLAGYTF. In DNA form, the CDR3 reads TGTGCCAGCAGTCGACTCGCTGGACTAGACTTGGCTGGCTACACCTTC. The rearrangement links TRBV6-2 or TRBV6-3 to TRBJ1-2, with D uncertain. The CDR3 sequence is 16 residues long. Trimming shortened V by 5 bases and J by 7 bases, and 23 bases separated the two germline ends. Germline V gene sequence: CDR1 MNHEY, CDR2 SVGEGT.

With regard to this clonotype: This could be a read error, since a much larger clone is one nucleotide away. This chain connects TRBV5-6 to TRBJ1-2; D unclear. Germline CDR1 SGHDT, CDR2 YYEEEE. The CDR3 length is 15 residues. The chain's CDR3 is CASGLMPDLFYGYTF. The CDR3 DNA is TGTGCCAGCGGCTTGATGCCGGATCTATTCTATGGCTACACCTTC.

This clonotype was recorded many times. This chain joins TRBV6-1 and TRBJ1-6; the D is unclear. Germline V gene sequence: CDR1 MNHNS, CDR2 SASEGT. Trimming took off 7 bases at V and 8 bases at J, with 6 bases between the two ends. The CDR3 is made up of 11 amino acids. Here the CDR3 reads CASMRDSPLHF. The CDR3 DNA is TGTGCCAGCATGAGGGATTCACCCCTCCACTTT.

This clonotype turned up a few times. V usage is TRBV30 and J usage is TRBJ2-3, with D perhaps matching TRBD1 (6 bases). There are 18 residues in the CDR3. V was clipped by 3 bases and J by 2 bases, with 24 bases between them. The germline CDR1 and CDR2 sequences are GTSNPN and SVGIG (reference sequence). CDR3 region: CAWRPIILDRTHTDTQYF. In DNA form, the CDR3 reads TGTGCCTGGAGACCCATTATTCTCGACAGGACCCACACAGATACGCAGTATTTT.

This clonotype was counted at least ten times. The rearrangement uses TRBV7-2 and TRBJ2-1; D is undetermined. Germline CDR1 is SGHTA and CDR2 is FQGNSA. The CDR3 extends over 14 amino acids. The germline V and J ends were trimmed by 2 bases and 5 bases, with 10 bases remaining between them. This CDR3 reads CASSLSATDNEQFF. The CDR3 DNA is TGTGCCAGCAGCTTAAGCGCCACAGACAATGAGCAGTTCTTC.

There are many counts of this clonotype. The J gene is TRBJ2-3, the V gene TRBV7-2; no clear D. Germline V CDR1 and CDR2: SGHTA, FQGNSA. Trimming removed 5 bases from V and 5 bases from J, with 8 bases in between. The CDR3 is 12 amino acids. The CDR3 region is CASSARRDTQYF. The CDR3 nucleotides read TGTGCCAGCAGCGCCCGTAGAGATACGCAGTATTTT.

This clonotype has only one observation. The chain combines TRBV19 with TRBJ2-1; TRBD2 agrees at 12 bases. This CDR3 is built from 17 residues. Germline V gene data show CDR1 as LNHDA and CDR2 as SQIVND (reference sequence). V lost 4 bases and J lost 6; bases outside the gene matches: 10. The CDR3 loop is CASSKDLGLAGINEQFF. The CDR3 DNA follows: TGTGCCAGTAGTAAGGACCTCGGACTAGCGGGGATCAATGAGCAGTTCTTC.

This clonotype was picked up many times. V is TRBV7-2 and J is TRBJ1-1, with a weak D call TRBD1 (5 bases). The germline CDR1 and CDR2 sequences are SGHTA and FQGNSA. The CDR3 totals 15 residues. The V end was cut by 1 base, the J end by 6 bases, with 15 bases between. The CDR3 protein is CASSLEAGIGSEAFF. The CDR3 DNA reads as TGTGCCAGCAGCTTAGAGGCAGGGATTGGGTCTGAAGCTTTCTTT.

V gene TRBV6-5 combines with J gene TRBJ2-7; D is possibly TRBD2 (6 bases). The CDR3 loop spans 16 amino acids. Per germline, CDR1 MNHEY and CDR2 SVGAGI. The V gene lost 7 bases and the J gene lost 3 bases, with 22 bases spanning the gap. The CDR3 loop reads CASTLGGRRKLYEQYF. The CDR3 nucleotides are TGTGCCAGCACTCTGGGGGGACGCAGGAAGCTCTACGAGCAGTACTTC.

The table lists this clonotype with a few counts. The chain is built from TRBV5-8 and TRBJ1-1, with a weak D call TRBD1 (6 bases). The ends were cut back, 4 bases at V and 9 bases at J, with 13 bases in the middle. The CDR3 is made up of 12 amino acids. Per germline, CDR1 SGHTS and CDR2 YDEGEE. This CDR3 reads CASSPHGGKAFF. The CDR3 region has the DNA TGTGCCAGCAGCCCCCACGGGGGCAAAGCTTTCTTT.

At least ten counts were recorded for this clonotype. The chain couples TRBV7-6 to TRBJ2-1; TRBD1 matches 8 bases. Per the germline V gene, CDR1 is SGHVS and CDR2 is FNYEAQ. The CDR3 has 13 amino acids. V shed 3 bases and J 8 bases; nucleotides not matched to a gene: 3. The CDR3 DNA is TGTGCCAGCAGCTTTTCAGGGGGCTATGAGCAGTTCTTC. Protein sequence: CASSFSGGYEQFF. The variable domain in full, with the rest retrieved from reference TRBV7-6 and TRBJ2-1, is GAGVSQSPRYKVTKRGQDVALRCDPISGHVSLYWYRQALGQGPEFLTYFNYEAQQDKSGLPNDRFSAERPEGSISTLTIQRTEQRDSAMYRCASSFSGGYEQFFGPGTRLTVL.

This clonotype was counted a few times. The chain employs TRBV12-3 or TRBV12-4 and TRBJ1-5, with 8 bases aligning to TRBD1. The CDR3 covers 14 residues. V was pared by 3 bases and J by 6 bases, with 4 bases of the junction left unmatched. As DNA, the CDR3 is TGTGCCAGCAGTTTCTCAGGGGGCGGTCAGCCCCAGCATTTT. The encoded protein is CASSFSGGGQPQHF.

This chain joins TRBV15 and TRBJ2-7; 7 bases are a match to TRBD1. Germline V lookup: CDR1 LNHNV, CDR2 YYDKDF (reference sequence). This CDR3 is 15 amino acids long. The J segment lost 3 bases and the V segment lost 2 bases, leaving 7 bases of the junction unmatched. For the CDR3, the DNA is TGTGCCACCAGCAGAAACAGGGGTCCGGGCTACGAGCAGTACTTC. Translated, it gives CATSRNRGPGYEQYF. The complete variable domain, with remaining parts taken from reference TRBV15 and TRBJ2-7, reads DAMVIQNPRYQVTQFGKPVTLSCSQTLNHNVMYWYQQKSSQAPKLLFHYYDKDFNNEADTPDNFQSRRPNTSFCFLDIRSPGLGDTAMYLCATSRNRGPGYEQYFGPGTRLTVT.

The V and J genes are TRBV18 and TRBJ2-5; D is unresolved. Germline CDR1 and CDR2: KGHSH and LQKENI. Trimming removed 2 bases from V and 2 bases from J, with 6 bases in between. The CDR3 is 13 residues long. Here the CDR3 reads CASSPVQQETQYF. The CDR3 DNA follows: TGTGCCAGCTCACCAGTACAGCAAGAGACCCAGTACTTC.

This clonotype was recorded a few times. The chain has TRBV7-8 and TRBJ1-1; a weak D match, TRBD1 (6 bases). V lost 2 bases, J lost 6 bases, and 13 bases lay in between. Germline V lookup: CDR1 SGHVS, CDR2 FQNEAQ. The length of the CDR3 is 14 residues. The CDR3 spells CASSLPGTSAEAFF. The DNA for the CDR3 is TGTGCCAGCAGCTTACCCGGGACATCCGCTGAAGCTTTCTTT.

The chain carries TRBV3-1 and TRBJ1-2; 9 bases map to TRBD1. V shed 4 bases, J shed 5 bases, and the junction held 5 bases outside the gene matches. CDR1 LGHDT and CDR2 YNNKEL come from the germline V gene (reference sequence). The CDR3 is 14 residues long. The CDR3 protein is CASSPTGQGYGYTF. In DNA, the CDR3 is TGTGCCAGCAGCCCCACGGGACAGGGTTATGGCTACACCTTC.

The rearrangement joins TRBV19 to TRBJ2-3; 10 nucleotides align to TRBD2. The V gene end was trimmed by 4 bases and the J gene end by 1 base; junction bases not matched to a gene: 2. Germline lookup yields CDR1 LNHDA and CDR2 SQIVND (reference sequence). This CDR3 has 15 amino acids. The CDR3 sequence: CASSKAGGGTDTQYF. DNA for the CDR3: TGTGCCAGTAGTAAAGCGGGGGGGGGCACAGATACGCAGTATTTT.

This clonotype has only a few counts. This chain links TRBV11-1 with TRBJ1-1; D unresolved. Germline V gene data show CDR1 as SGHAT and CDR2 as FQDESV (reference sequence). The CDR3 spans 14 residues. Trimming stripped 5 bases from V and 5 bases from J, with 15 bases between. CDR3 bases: TGTGCCAGCAGCGGGCGGGGTGAGGTGACTGAAGCTTTCTTT. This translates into CASSGRGEVTEAFF.

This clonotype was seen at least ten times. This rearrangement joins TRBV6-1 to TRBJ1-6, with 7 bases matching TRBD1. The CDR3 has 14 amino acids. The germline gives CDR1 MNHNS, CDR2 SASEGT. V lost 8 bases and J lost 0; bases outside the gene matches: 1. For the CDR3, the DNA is TGTGCCAGCTCAGGGGGCTCCTATAATTCACCCCTCCACTTT. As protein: CASSGGSYNSPLHF.

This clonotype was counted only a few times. The CDR3 DNA sequence: TGTGCCAGCAGCCCTGGACAGTATGGCTACACCTTC. Translating gives CASSPGQYGYTF. The chain carries TRBV7-9 and TRBJ1-2; a weak D match, TRBD1 (6 bases). Looked up from germline, CDR1 is SEHNR and CDR2 is FQNEAQ (reference sequence). The CDR3 sequence is 12 residues long. The germline V and J ends were trimmed by 5 bases and 5 bases, with 9 bases remaining between them.

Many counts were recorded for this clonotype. The CDR3 nucleotides read TGTGCCAGCAGCCGTTCAGGGACAGGGGGTACTGAAGCTTTCTTT. Its protein is CASSRSGTGGTEAFF. This sequence joins TRBV7-6 and TRBJ1-1; 11 bases map to TRBD1. The ends lost 5 bases at V and 5 bases at J; junction bases unmatched: 7. This CDR3 region has 15 residues. From germline, CDR1 is SGHVS and CDR2 FNYEAQ. Full variable domain (rest looked up from reference TRBV7-6 and TRBJ1-1): GAGVSQSPRYKVTKRGQDVALRCDPISGHVSLYWYRQALGQGPEFLTYFNYEAQQDKSGLPNDRFSAERPEGSISTLTIQRTEQRDSAMYRCASSRSGTGGTEAFFGQGTRLTVV.

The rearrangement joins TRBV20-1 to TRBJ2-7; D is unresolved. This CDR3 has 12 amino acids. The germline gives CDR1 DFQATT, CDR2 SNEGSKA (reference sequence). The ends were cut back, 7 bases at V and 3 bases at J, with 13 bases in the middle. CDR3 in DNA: TGCAGTGGCCAGCTCGAGAACTACGAGCAGTACTTC. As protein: CSGQLENYEQYF.

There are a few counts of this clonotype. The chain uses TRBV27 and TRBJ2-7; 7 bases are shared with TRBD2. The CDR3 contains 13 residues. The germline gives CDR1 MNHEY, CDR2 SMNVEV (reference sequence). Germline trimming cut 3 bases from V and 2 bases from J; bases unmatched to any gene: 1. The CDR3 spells CASSFGLAYEQYF. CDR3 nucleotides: TGTGCCAGCAGTTTCGGACTAGCCTACGAGCAGTACTTC.